Shown below are 32 T cell receptor beta chains from a single sample sequenced in a study of regulatory T cells in long-lasting Graves disease. The sample's time point: newly diagnosed GD, antithyroid drugs for less than 3 months. The TCR library was prepared using RNA isolated from PBMCs. Arm-PCR with iRepertoire HTBI primers amplified the CDR3 regions for these TCR beta libraries. TCRdb recomputed calls from the multiplex PCR reads with MiXCR, one row per CDR3 protein. The profile covers roughly 500,000 distinct CDR3 sequences, with about 13% appearing a single time and more than 8.5% taken by the ten largest. A further study also used this sample, focusing on T cells in Graves' hyperthyroidism and ophthalmopathy.

This material consisted of peripheral blood mononuclear cells (PBMCs), taken at new diagnosis, from a patient treated with antithyroid drugs. All receptors come from a young man with Graves disease.

This clonotype was counted many times. The chain is built from TRBV11-2 and TRBJ2-3; tentatively, D is TRBD1 or TRBD2 (5 bases each). Germline-derived CDR1 and CDR2 are SGHAT and FQNNGV. This CDR3 spans 12 amino acids. V shed 8 bases and J shed 4 bases, with 10 bases lying between them. The CDR3 bases are TGTGCCAGCCGTCTGGGGGCAGATACGCAGTATTTT. This translates into CASRLGADTQYF.

This clonotype was seen more than once but under ten times. The rearrangement uses TRBV20-1 and TRBJ1-2; TRBD1 agrees at 10 bases. Germline V gene data show CDR1 as DFQATT and CDR2 as SNEGSKA (reference sequence). CDR3 length equals 14 residues. J was trimmed by 2 bases and V by 3 bases; bases with no gene match: 3. Written as DNA, the CDR3 is TGCAGTGCTAGTGGACAGGGGGGGAACTATGGCTACACCTTC. Translating it yields CSASGQGGNYGYTF.

The CDR3 sequence: CSASPPPAGLRNEQFF. CDR3 in DNA: TGCAGTGCTAGCCCACCCCCTGCGGGATTGAGAAATGAGCAGTTCTTC. The chain couples TRBV20-1 to TRBJ2-1; D is perhaps TRBD2 (6 bases). Germline values: CDR1 DFQATT, CDR2 SNEGSKA (reference sequence). Trimming took 3 bases from V and 7 from J, leaving 22 bases between them. This CDR3 has 16 amino acids.

Only a few counts were recorded for this clonotype. This CDR3 reads CASSPWRTNTGELFF. In nucleotides, the CDR3 is TGTGCCAGCAGCCCCTGGCGGACAAACACCGGGGAGCTGTTTTTT. This rearrangement joins TRBV7-6 to TRBJ2-2; perhaps TRBD1 as D (5 bases). V lost 5 bases and J 2 bases, leaving 12 bases between the germline ends. Germline lookup yields CDR1 SGHVS and CDR2 FNYEAQ. The CDR3 runs to 15 residues.

The sample holds many counts of this clonotype. The chain recombines TRBV27 with TRBJ1-5, with a tentative D call TRBD1 (5 bases). The CDR3 is made up of 13 amino acids. V lost 6 bases and J lost 5, with 11 bases in between. The germline V gene has CDR1 MNHEY and CDR2 SMNVEV (reference sequence). This CDR3 is CASRGDGYQPQHF. For the CDR3, the DNA is TGTGCCAGCAGGGGGGACGGATATCAGCCCCAGCATTTT.

V gene TRBV12-3 or TRBV12-4 combines with J gene TRBJ2-7; 7 nucleotides match TRBD1. Unmatched junction bases numbered 16, after V lost 4 bases and J lost 7 bases. The CDR3 runs 16 residues. CDR3 residues: CASSSLRQGSGIEQYF. Here the CDR3 DNA reads TGTGCCAGCAGTTCACTCCGACAGGGCTCCGGGATAGAGCAGTACTTC.

V gene TRBV30 combines with J gene TRBJ2-3; TRBD1 agrees at 10 bases. CDR1 GTSNPN and CDR2 SVGIG come from the germline V gene (reference sequence). With 1 base clipped from V and 4 bases from J, the junction kept 5 bases outside the gene matches. This CDR3 has 15 amino acids. This chain's CDR3 is CAWSGGQGIPDTQYF. The DNA of the CDR3 is TGTGCCTGGAGTGGGGGACAGGGGATACCAGATACGCAGTATTTT.

This clonotype was observed a single time. The chain carries TRBV6-1 and TRBJ2-3; D possibly corresponds to TRBD1 (8 bases). From germline, CDR1 is MNHNS and CDR2 SASEGT. The CDR3 spans 17 residues. Trimming took off 5 bases at V and 5 bases at J, with 23 bases between the two ends. For the CDR3, the DNA is TGTGCCAGCAGTAGCGGGACAGGAGGGAATACGGGAGATACGCAGTATTTT. Translating it yields CASSSGTGGNTGDTQYF.

This clonotype was detected ten times or more. The V gene is TRBV14, the J gene TRBJ2-1; TRBD2 matches at 10 bases. The V gene's germline CDR1 is SGHDN and CDR2 FVKESK. V lost 0 bases and J lost 8; bases outside the gene matches: 22. This CDR3 has 21 amino acids. CDR3 residues: CASSQESGLAGVYGSRDEQFF. The CDR3 nucleotides read TGTGCCAGCAGCCAAGAGTCCGGGCTAGCGGGAGTTTATGGGTCTAGGGATGAGCAGTTCTTC.

This clonotype was picked up many times. The CDR3 DNA is TGTGCCATCAAGTACACGGAGGGGAACACTGAAGCTTTCTTT. Translated, it gives CAIKYTEGNTEAFF. The V and J genes are TRBV2 and TRBJ1-1; D gene unclear. The length of the CDR3 is 14 residues. V shed 10 bases and J shed 1 base, with 16 bases lying between them. In germline, CDR1 is SNHLY, CDR2 FYNNEI.

CDR3 DNA sequence: TGTGCCAGCGGACCGGGACTATCCTACGAGCAGTACTTC. It is translated as CASGPGLSYEQYF. The chain is built from TRBV7-9 and TRBJ2-7, with 7 bases aligning to TRBD2. The CDR3 has 13 residues. Trimming at V came to 8 bases and at J to 1 base, leaving 5 bases not matched to a gene. CDR1 and CDR2 from the germline V gene are SEHNR and FQNEAQ (reference sequence).

This clonotype has at least ten counts. The V call is TRBV11-2, the J call TRBJ2-7; D gene unclear. The CDR3 covers 14 residues. The V end was cut by 4 bases, the J end by 0 bases, with 10 bases between. Germline CDR1 SGHAT, CDR2 FQNNGV. The CDR3 sequence is CASSSGLPSYEQYF. Here the CDR3 DNA reads TGTGCCAGCAGCTCCGGGCTCCCCTCCTACGAGCAGTACTTC.

The CDR3 DNA reads TGTGCCATCAGTACCCGGGGAAGCAATCAGCCCCAGCATTTT. The encoded protein is CAISTRGSNQPQHF. The V gene is TRBV10-3, the J gene TRBJ1-5; no clear D gene. The germline V gene encodes CDR1 ENHRY and CDR2 SYGVKD. V lost 5 bases and J 1 base, leaving 9 bases between the germline ends. CDR3 length equals 14 residues.

This clonotype has only a few counts. The rearrangement links TRBV25-1 to TRBJ2-7, with D unresolved. The germline V and J ends were trimmed by 6 bases and 5 bases, with 20 bases remaining between them. CDR1 MGHDK and CDR2 SYGVNS come from the germline V gene. The CDR3 sequence is 15 residues long. The CDR3 spells CASSELLPRHDEQYF. For the CDR3, the DNA is TGTGCCAGCAGCGAACTTCTTCCGAGACATGACGAGCAGTACTTC.

Of note for this clonotype: A much larger clone differs from this one at a single base, so this may be a read error. The chain employs TRBV11-3 and TRBJ2-1; weak D call: TRBD1 (6 bases). Trimming removed 5 bases from V and 6 bases from J, with 17 bases in between. Germline values: CDR1 SGHNT, CDR2 YENEEA. The CDR3 runs 15 residues. CDR3 loop: CASSQQGSRCNEQFF. The CDR3 bases are TGTGCCAGCAGCCAACAGGGAAGCCGTTGCAATGAGCAGTTCTTC.

The CDR3 loop reads CASSSPTWGGEKLFF. The CDR3 coding sequence is TGTGCCAGCAGTTCCCCGACATGGGGGGGGGAAAAACTGTTTTTT. The rearrangement uses TRBV12-3 or TRBV12-4 and TRBJ1-4; a weak D match, TRBD1 (5 bases). V lost 4 bases and J 8 bases, leaving 17 bases between the germline ends. This CDR3 has 15 residues.

This clonotype was seen many times. The V gene is TRBV7-2, the J gene TRBJ2-3; D uncertain. Germline V CDR1 and CDR2: SGHTA, FQGNSA. CDR3 length: 17 residues. The V gene lost 2 bases and the J gene lost 0 bases, with 15 bases spanning the gap. Here the CDR3 DNA reads TGTGCCAGCAGCTTACAAGGCGGAATAGCTAGCACAGATACGCAGTATTTT. Its translation is CASSLQGGIASTDTQYF.

In the case of this clonotype: The junction departs from germline at one end; a sequencing error may be responsible. The rearrangement links TRBV6-1 to TRBJ1-5, with D possibly TRBD1 on 6 matching bases. CDR3 size: 14 residues. Germline V gives CDR1 MNHNS, CDR2 SASEGT. CDR3 nucleotide sequence: TGTGCCAGCAGGGAAGGGGGGAACTATCAGCCCCAGCATTTT. Amino acid sequence: CASREGGNYQPQHF.

V usage is TRBV18 and J usage is TRBJ1-4, with no clear D. The CDR3 contains 13 residues. Looked up from germline, CDR1 is KGHSH and CDR2 is LQKENI. Trimming took off 5 bases at V and 7 bases at J, with 11 bases between the two ends. The CDR3 coding sequence is TGTGCCAGCTCAATCTGGACGTCTGAAAAACTGTTTTTT. Protein product: CASSIWTSEKLFF.

In this sample, this clonotype turned up many times. The V gene is TRBV24-1, the J gene TRBJ2-2; the match to TRBD1 covers 8 bases. Germline CDR1 is KGHDR and CDR2 is SFDVKD. After removal of 4 bases from V and 1 base from J, the junction contained 1 base not matched to a gene. The CDR3 contains 15 residues. This CDR3 is CATSEGTGNTGELFF. In DNA, the CDR3 is TGTGCCACCAGTGAGGGGACAGGGAACACCGGGGAGCTGTTTTTT.

As for this clonotype: A read error may be the cause here, since a much bigger clone is one base away. This chain links TRBV11-2 with TRBJ2-1, with 7 nucleotides matching TRBD2. The germline V gene has CDR1 SGHAT and CDR2 FQNNGV. Losses at the gene ends were 8 bases for V and 8 bases for J; bases not matched to a gene: 15. The CDR3 is made up of 15 amino acids. The CDR3 DNA reads as TGTGCCAGCGCCCGGGAGTGGGAGGGCCTAGATGAGCAGTTCTTC. This translates into CASAREWEGLDEQFF.

Notes on this clonotype: A much larger clonotype is one base distant, so this may be a read error. The chain links TRBV6-5 to TRBJ1-5; D might be TRBD1 (5 bases). Germline V CDR1 and CDR2: MNHEY, SVGAGI. The CDR3 spans 13 residues. In nucleotides, the CDR3 is TGTGCCAGCAGTTACTTGGAGGGGCAGCCCCGGCATTTT. Translating gives CASSYLEGQPRHF.

Ten or more counts support this clonotype. The chain employs TRBV11-3 and TRBJ2-1; 9 bases are a match to TRBD2. Germline CDR1 reads SGHNT; CDR2 reads YENEEA. With 8 bases clipped from V and 10 bases from J, the junction kept 18 bases outside the gene matches. CDR3 length: 16 amino acids. In DNA form, the CDR3 reads TGTGCCAGCTCCCCGGCGTCGGCGGGGGGGGCTATCGAGCAGTTCTTC. Protein: CASSPASAGGAIEQFF.

This clonotype was picked up many times. CDR3 protein: CSADRGIQYF. CDR3 nucleotide sequence: TGCAGTGCTGACAGGGGAATTCAGTACTTC. The V and J genes are TRBV20-1 and TRBJ2-4; 8 bases are a match to TRBD1. CDR1 and CDR2 (germline): DFQATT, SNEGSKA (reference sequence). This CDR3 has 10 amino acids. V dropped 5 bases and J dropped 10; count of bases not matched to a gene: 1.

The J gene is TRBJ2-1, the V gene TRBV7-9; 7 nucleotides align to TRBD1. The V gene's germline CDR1 is SEHNR and CDR2 FQNEAQ (reference sequence). The trim removed 5 bases at V and 7 bases at J, leaving 8 bases unmatched. This CDR3 has 14 residues. DNA of the CDR3: TGTGCCAGCAGCAGAACTCCAGGGGGAAATGAGCAGTTCTTC. It codes for CASSRTPGGNEQFF.

This clonotype was detected ten times or more. The CDR3 nucleotides read TGCAGCGTTGGGGGACAGGGGGGTGGCTACACCTTC. This codes for CSVGGQGGGYTF. This rearrangement joins TRBV29-1 to TRBJ1-2, with 11 nucleotides matching TRBD1. This CDR3 is built from 12 residues. J gave up 7 bases and V 4 bases, and 2 bases lay outside the gene matches. CDR1 and CDR2 (germline): SQVTM, ANQGSEA.

This clonotype was counted a few times. Since no conserved phenylalanine or tryptophan closes the CDR3, a read error is the likely cause. V is TRBV12-5 and J is TRBJ1-1, with D uncertain. The length of the CDR3 is 13 residues. The germline CDR1 and CDR2 sequences are LGHNT and FRNRAP. V lost 3 bases and J lost 8, with 13 bases in between. CDR3 loop: CASGLPPGPEAFL. The CDR3 DNA reads as TGTGCTAGTGGTTTACCCCCAGGTCCGGAAGCTTTCCTT.

In DNA, the CDR3 is TGTGCCAGCAGCTTAGAGTCCATCCCGTCGTGGATTCAGTACTTC. Protein product: CASSLESIPSWIQYF. The J gene is TRBJ2-4, the V gene TRBV11-2; D not certain. V was clipped by 0 bases and J by 10 bases, with 16 bases between them. The CDR3 has 15 amino acids. CDR1 is SGHAT and CDR2 is FQNNGV in the germline V gene.

This clonotype was counted many times. The rearrangement links TRBV27 to TRBJ1-2; no clear D gene. Trimming removed 3 bases from V and 4 bases from J, with 15 bases in between. From germline, CDR1 is MNHEY and CDR2 SMNVEV (reference sequence). This CDR3 spans 15 amino acids. The CDR3 loop is CASSLVGGSLYGYTF. The CDR3 coding sequence is TGTGCCAGCAGTTTGGTGGGCGGTTCACTCTATGGCTACACCTTC.

There are many counts of this clonotype. The rearrangement uses TRBV20-1 and TRBJ1-1; D is unclear. Germline loops: CDR1 DFQATT, CDR2 SNEGSKA (reference sequence). There are 13 residues in the CDR3. Trimming pared 5 bases from V and 3 bases from J, leaving 13 bases between. The CDR3 DNA follows: TGCAGTGCTTCGTCCCGCGGGGACACTGAAGCTTTCTTT. Its translation: CSASSRGDTEAFF.

This clonotype was found many times. The V gene is TRBV29-1, the J gene TRBJ2-3; 9 bases match TRBD1. Germline CDR1 and CDR2: SQVTM and ANQGSEA. This CDR3 is 15 amino acids long. The CDR3 protein is CSVEEPGQGTGTQYF. In DNA form, the CDR3 reads TGCAGTGTAGAGGAACCGGGACAGGGTACCGGTACGCAGTATTTT.

This clonotype has just a few counts. The chain links TRBV25-1 to TRBJ1-1, with TRBD1 identical over 7 bases. The CDR3 is 16 amino acids. Germline CDR1 reads MGHDK; CDR2 reads SYGVNS. J lost 3 bases, V lost 5 bases, and 12 bases had no gene match. The CDR3 nucleotides are TGTGCCAGCAGTTCCCGGGACAGTAGATTTTACACTGAAGCTTTCTTT. Residues: CASSSRDSRFYTEAFF.